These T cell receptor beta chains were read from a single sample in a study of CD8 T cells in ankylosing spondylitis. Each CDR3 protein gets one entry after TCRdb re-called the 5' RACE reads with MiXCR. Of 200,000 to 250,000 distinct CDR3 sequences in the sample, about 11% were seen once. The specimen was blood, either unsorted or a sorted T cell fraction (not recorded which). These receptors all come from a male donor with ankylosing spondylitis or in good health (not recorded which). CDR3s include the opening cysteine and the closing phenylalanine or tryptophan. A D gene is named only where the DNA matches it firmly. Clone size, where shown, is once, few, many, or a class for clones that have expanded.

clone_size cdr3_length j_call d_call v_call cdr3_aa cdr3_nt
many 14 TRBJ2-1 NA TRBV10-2 CASIWASSYNEQFF TGCGCCAGCATATGGGCTAGCTCCTACAATGAGCAGTTCTTC
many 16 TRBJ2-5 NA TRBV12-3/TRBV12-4 CASSLSGSGLVETQYF TGTGCCAGCAGTTTATCGGGCAGCGGGTTGGTAGAGACCCAGTACTTC
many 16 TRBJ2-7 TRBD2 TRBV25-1 CASSERQREGQNEQYF TGTGCCAGCAGTGAACGCCAGCGGGAGGGCCAAAACGAGCAGTACTTC
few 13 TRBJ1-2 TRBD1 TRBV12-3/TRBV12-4 CASSSGTVYGYTF TGTGCCAGCAGTTCCGGGACAGTTTATGGCTACACCTTC
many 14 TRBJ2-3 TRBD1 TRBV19 CASRGTGSTDTQYF TGTGCCAGTAGGGGGACAGGGAGCACAGATACGCAGTATTTT
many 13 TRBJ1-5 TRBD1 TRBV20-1 CSAKGQGYQPQHF TGCAGTGCCAAGGGACAGGGCTATCAGCCCCAGCATTTT
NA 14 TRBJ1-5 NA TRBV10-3 CAIGDRYSNQPQHF TGTGCCATCGGGGACCGCTATAGCAATCAGCCCCAGCATTTT
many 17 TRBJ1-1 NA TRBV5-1 CASSLVGAGVVNTEAFF TGCGCCAGCAGCTTGGTAGGGGCCGGGGTGGTGAACACTGAAGCTTTCTTT
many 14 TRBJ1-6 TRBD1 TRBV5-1 CASSFGQARSPLHF TGCGCCAGCAGCTTCGGACAGGCGCGTTCACCCCTCCACTTT
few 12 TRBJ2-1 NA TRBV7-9 CASSQQSNEQFF TGTGCCAGCAGCCAACAATCCAATGAGCAGTTCTTC
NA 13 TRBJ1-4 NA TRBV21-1 CASSKGKNEKLFF TGTGCCAGCAGCAAAGGGAAAAATGAAAAACTGTTTTTT
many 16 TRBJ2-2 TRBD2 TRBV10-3 CAISGGLAGYTGELFF TGTGCCATCAGCGGCGGACTAGCTGGGTACACCGGGGAGCTGTTTTTT
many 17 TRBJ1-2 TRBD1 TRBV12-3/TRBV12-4 CASSLGQGGLANYGYTF TGTGCCAGCAGCCTCGGACAGGGAGGATTGGCTAACTATGGCTACACCTTC
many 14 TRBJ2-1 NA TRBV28 CASREPGTFNEQFF TGTGCCAGCAGGGAGCCCGGGACTTTTAATGAGCAGTTCTTC
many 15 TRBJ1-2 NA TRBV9 CASSVDQGSNYGYTF TGTGCCAGCAGCGTAGACCAGGGCTCTAACTATGGCTACACCTTC
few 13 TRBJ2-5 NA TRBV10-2 CASSKGVEETQYF TGCGCCAGCAGTAAAGGGGTCGAAGAGACCCAGTACTTC
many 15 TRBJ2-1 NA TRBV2 CASSPAGRVYNEQFF TGTGCCAGCAGCCCCGCAGGTCGGGTCTACAATGAGCAGTTCTTC
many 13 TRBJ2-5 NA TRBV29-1 CSVDDGEIETQYF TGCAGCGTTGATGACGGGGAAATAGAGACCCAGTACTTC
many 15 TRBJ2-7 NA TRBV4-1 CASSQLEGTFYEQYF TGCGCCAGCAGCCAACTGGAGGGGACTTTCTACGAGCAGTACTTC
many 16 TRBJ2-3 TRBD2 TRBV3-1 CASSQEIAGGTDTQYF TGTGCCAGCAGCCAAGAGATAGCGGGAGGCACAGATACGCAGTATTTT
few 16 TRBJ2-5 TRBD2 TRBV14 CASSQDQRGSQETQYF TGTGCCAGCAGCCAAGATCAGCGGGGGAGCCAAGAGACCCAGTACTTC
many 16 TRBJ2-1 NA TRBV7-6 CASSLTRRTSYNEQFF TGTGCCAGCAGCTTAACGCGACGGACCTCCTACAATGAGCAGTTCTTC
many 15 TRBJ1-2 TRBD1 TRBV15 CATSAQGAIDYGYTF TGTGCCACCAGCGCCCAGGGGGCGATTGACTATGGCTACACCTTC
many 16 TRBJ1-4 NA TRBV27 CASSFTQPSTNEKLFF TGTGCCAGCAGTTTTACGCAGCCATCAACTAATGAAAAACTGTTTTTT
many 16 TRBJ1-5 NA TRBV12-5 CASGLDSSPTGQPQHF TGTGCTAGTGGTTTGGATTCCTCCCCAACGGGTCAGCCCCAGCATTTT
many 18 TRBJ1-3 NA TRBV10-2 CASSESGQEDNSGNTIYF TGCGCCAGCAGTGAGTCAGGCCAGGAGGACAACTCTGGAAACACCATATATTTT
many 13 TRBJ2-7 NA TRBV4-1 CASSFTVDYEQYF TGCGCCAGCAGCTTTACTGTCGACTACGAGCAGTACTTC
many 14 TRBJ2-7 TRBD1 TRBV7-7 CASSFGGQGDEQYF TGTGCCAGCAGCTTTGGGGGACAGGGGGACGAGCAGTACTTC
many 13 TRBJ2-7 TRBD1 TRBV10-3 CAISGTGVDEQYF TGTGCCATCAGCGGGACAGGGGTCGACGAGCAGTACTTC
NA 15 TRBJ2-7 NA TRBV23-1 CASSQRTSSPCEQYF TGCGCCAGCAGCCAAAGGACCTCTTCCCCCTGCGAGCAGTACTTC
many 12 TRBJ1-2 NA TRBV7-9 CASSSGRVGYTF TGTGCCAGCAGCTCCGGCAGGGTTGGCTACACCTTC